This TCR beta chain originates from a study of blood T cell repertoires in COVID-19. From germline, CDR1 is SGHKS and CDR2 YYEKEE (reference sequence). The CDR3 is made up of 16 amino acids. J was trimmed by 3 bases and V by 4 bases; bases with no gene match: 10. Assay used: immunoSEQ multiplex PCR; TCRdb lists only in-frame clones, some missing. Among under 200,000 clones listed, around 82% were seen once. Concerning this clone: At the DNA level, this CDR3 is encoded by other sequences in the same sample as well.

The sequencing input was PBMCs or T cells enriched from blood (not recorded which). This TCR derives from a woman in her sixties with acute COVID-19. This sequence joins TRBV5-5 and TRBJ1-3, with TRBD1 matching over 7 bases. The CDR3 bases are TGTGCCAGCAGCCCGCGGGGACAGACTTTTGGAAACACCATATATTTT. The encoded protein is CASSPRGQTFGNTIYF.